This TCR beta chain was recorded in a study of T cell responses to AZD1222 COVID-19 vaccine. Regarding the study as a whole: A rise in Spike-specific TCR breadth and depth followed two AZD1222 doses. At baseline, just five to seven AZD1222 recipients tested seropositive. Among spike-specific TCRs, nearly half reportedly target unmutated variant regions. Clonal diversity was possibly underestimated, and white British individuals and females predominated among donors.

TCRdb's table, derived via immunoSEQ multiplex PCR, lists solely in-frame clones and lacks some. The table lists some 150,000 clones, roughly 92% of them singletons, with about 5% in the top ten. As to this clone: The antigen remains undetermined.

This receptor was obtained from an adult in good health. Sequenced here: peripheral blood, sampled on day 0 of AZD1222 vaccination.

Here the CDR3 DNA reads TGCGCCAGCAGCCAAGGGTATGGTCAGCCCCAGCATTTT. This gives the protein CASSQGYGQPQHF. This chain joins TRBV4-1 and TRBJ1-5; D call uncertain. The CDR3 consists of 13 residues. Germline CDR1 MGHRA, CDR2 YSYEKL. Trimming pared 1 base from V and 6 bases from J, leaving 7 bases between.